Below, 25 T cell receptor beta chains from the same sample are listed, as sequenced in a study of T-cell memory formation after mild COVID-19. TCRdb fed the 5' RACE reads into MiXCR, producing one record per CDR3 protein. The sample has under 400,000 distinct CDR3 sequences; 25% to 30% are singletons. Sequenced material: PBMCs or a T cell subset sorted from them (not recorded which). The receptors here all came from an adult woman who had mild COVID-19 (a few samples of this study predate the infection). Cell type and time point are not known.

This chain connects TRBV24-1 to TRBJ2-5; D gene uncertain. The ends were cut back, 1 base at V and 1 base at J, with 9 bases in the middle. The CDR3 has 15 amino acids. The germline V gene encodes CDR1 KGHDR and CDR2 SFDVKD. The CDR3 region has the DNA TGTGCCACCAGTGATTTCTCTCCCGTCCAAGAGACCCAGTACTTC. It codes for CATSDFSPVQETQYF.

V usage is TRBV29-1 and J usage is TRBJ2-1; 9 nucleotides agree with TRBD2. Looked up from germline, CDR1 is SQVTM and CDR2 is ANQGSEA. J lost 7 bases, V lost 7 bases, and 14 bases had no gene match. This CDR3 spans 15 amino acids. This CDR3 reads CSGLAGSGGKNEQFF. CDR3 DNA: TGCAGCGGTTTAGCGGGGAGCGGGGGGAAGAATGAGCAGTTCTTC.

The chain links TRBV4-2 to TRBJ1-1; D gene uncertain. The germline V gene encodes CDR1 LGHNA and CDR2 YNFKEQ. The CDR3 totals 13 residues. V was trimmed by 0 bases and J by 5 bases, leaving 7 bases between them. The CDR3: CASSQEYGTEAFF. As DNA, the CDR3 is TGTGCCAGCAGCCAAGAATACGGGACTGAAGCTTTCTTT.

This clonotype was counted many times. This chain joins TRBV7-9 and TRBJ2-3; D gene unclear. CDR1 and CDR2 (germline): SEHNR, FQNEAQ (reference sequence). V lost 1 base and J lost 2, with 4 bases in between. This CDR3 comprises 13 residues. The CDR3, as DNA: TGTGCCAGCAGCTTAGAGGTCACAGATACGCAGTATTTT. Translation gives CASSLEVTDTQYF.

This clonotype turned up a few times. V is TRBV29-1 and J is TRBJ2-2; 7 bases are a match to TRBD1. From germline, CDR1 is SQVTM and CDR2 ANQGSEA. There are 16 residues in the CDR3. Trimming cost V 1 base and J 4 bases; bases outside gene matches: 9. The CDR3 DNA sequence: TGCAGCGTTGAAGTGGTGACAGGGTCGTTCACCGGGGAGCTGTTTTTT. As protein: CSVEVVTGSFTGELFF.

This clonotype occurred a few times. This chain uses TRBV5-1 with TRBJ2-5; D might be TRBD2 (6 bases). V shed 2 bases and J shed 2 bases, with 13 bases lying between them. This CDR3 has 15 amino acids. Germline V CDR1 and CDR2: SGHRS, YFSETQ. The DNA for the CDR3 is TGCGCCAGCAGCTTCAGCAGCGGGTCACAAGAGACCCAGTACTTC. It encodes CASSFSSGSQETQYF.

Only one count was recorded for this clonotype. The chain carries TRBV5-1 and TRBJ2-1, with 10 positions matching TRBD2. Germline trimming cut 0 bases from V and 4 bases from J; bases unmatched to any gene: 10. Germline V gives CDR1 SGHRS, CDR2 YFSETQ. The CDR3 totals 18 residues. The CDR3 region has the DNA TGCGCCAGCAGCTTGGCCTTAGCGGGGGGAACCATATACAATGAGCAGTTCTTC. Amino acids: CASSLALAGGTIYNEQFF.

This clonotype has ten or more counts. The J gene is TRBJ1-6, the V gene TRBV20-1; 8 bases fit TRBD1. The ends lost 0 bases at V and 5 bases at J; junction bases unmatched: 6. This CDR3 spans 16 amino acids. Germline CDR1 is DFQATT and CDR2 is SNEGSKA (reference sequence). CDR3 loop: CSARDQETGDNSPLHF. CDR3 sequence (DNA): TGCAGTGCTAGAGATCAGGAGACAGGGGATAATTCACCCCTCCACTTT.

This clonotype showed up just a few times. The genes are TRBV12-3 or TRBV12-4 and TRBJ2-1, with no clear D. The CDR3 has 14 amino acids. Trimming left V 3 bases short and J 6 bases short, with 12 bases between. CDR3 coding DNA: TGTGCCAGCAGTTTCTGGAGTAGGGTCAATGAGCAGTTCTTC. Its protein product is CASSFWSRVNEQFF.

V is TRBV7-2 and J is TRBJ2-2, with D possibly matching TRBD2 (6 bases). This CDR3 is 16 amino acids long. V was shortened by 1 base and J by 4 bases, with 13 bases between the two germline ends. Per the germline V gene, CDR1 is SGHTA and CDR2 is FQGNSA. As DNA, the CDR3 is TGTGCCAGCAGCTTAGTTACGGGAGTGGGCACCGGGGAGCTGTTTTTT. Amino acid sequence: CASSLVTGVGTGELFF.

The gene calls are TRBV12-3 or TRBV12-4 and TRBJ2-1; D remains ambiguous. The CDR3 runs to 13 residues. Between the trimmed V and J ends, which lost 4 bases and 6 bases, there was a span of 10 bases. The CDR3 sequence is CASSSGQRNEQFF. The CDR3 region has the DNA TGTGCCAGCAGTTCCGGGCAACGCAATGAGCAGTTCTTC.

This clonotype was recorded a few times. This chain links TRBV6-6 with TRBJ2-7; D remains ambiguous. CDR1 is MNHNY and CDR2 is SVGAGI in the germline V gene (reference sequence). The CDR3 is made up of 13 amino acids. The V end lost 8 bases, the J end lost 5 bases, and 16 bases lay between the germline ends. The CDR3 here is CASRRIGQHEQYF. The CDR3 DNA follows: TGTGCCAGCCGTAGAATCGGCCAGCACGAGCAGTACTTC.

This clonotype came up a few times. This chain joins TRBV11-2 and TRBJ1-2; D perhaps matches TRBD1 (5 bases). Trimming took off 5 bases at V and 3 bases at J, with 7 bases between the two ends. CDR3 length equals 12 residues. In germline, CDR1 is SGHAT, CDR2 FQNNGV. The CDR3 DNA reads TGTGCCAGCAGCCAGGGACACTATGGCTACACCTTC. Encoded protein: CASSQGHYGYTF.

The V call is TRBV6-2 or TRBV6-3, the J call TRBJ2-5; TRBD2 agrees at 10 bases. The trim removed 7 bases at V and 2 bases at J, leaving 7 bases unmatched. This CDR3 has 15 amino acids. The germline gives CDR1 MNHEY, CDR2 SVGEGT. CDR3 DNA: TGTGCCAGCACGAGAGCGGGAGGGTGGCAAGAGACCCAGTACTTC. It encodes CASTRAGGWQETQYF.

This clonotype turned up a few times. Mismatch with germline at one junction end may stem from a read error. In DNA form, the CDR3 reads TGCGCCAGCAGCTTGGCCCCAGGGGACACAGGGGAGCTGTTTTTT. Protein product: CASSLAPGDTGELFF. The V gene is TRBV5-1, the J gene TRBJ2-2, with a weak D call TRBD1 (6 bases). The CDR3 extends over 15 amino acids. Germline V gene sequence: CDR1 SGHRS, CDR2 YFSETQ. The full variable domain, its missing parts supplied by reference TRBV5-1 and TRBJ2-2, is KAGVTQTPRYLIKTRGQQVTLSCSPISGHRSVSWYQQTPGQGLQFLFEYFSETQRNKGNFPGRFSGRQFSNSRSEMNVSTLELGDSALYLCASSLAPGDTGELFFGEGSRLTVL.

The V call is TRBV4-1, the J call TRBJ2-3; TRBD2 agrees at 15 bases. CDR1 MGHRA and CDR2 YSYEKL come from the germline V gene. J lost 3 bases, V lost 2 bases, and 9 bases had no gene match. The CDR3 runs to 19 residues. The CDR3 nucleotides read TGCGCCAGCAGCCAAAGATTGCCCGGGACTAGCGGGAGGACAGATACGCAGTATTTT. Amino acid sequence: CASSQRLPGTSGRTDTQYF.

This clonotype has a count of ten or more. The chain carries TRBV7-9 and TRBJ2-5; TRBD1 agrees at 8 bases. The V gene's germline CDR1 is SEHNR and CDR2 FQNEAQ (reference sequence). Trimming removed 7 bases from V and 2 bases from J; junction bases left unmatched: 9. The CDR3 has 15 residues. The CDR3 loop is CASNRGRGPQETQYF. The CDR3 DNA reads as TGTGCCAGCAATCGGGGCAGGGGGCCGCAAGAGACCCAGTACTTC.

V gene TRBV30 combines with J gene TRBJ2-3; 10 nucleotides match TRBD2. This CDR3 spans 15 amino acids. Germline trimming cut 1 base from V and 5 bases from J; bases unmatched to any gene: 6. CDR1 GTSNPN and CDR2 SVGIG come from the germline V gene (reference sequence). The CDR3 protein is CAWSGASGSVDTQYF. The DNA of the CDR3 is TGTGCCTGGAGTGGGGCTAGCGGGAGTGTAGATACGCAGTATTTT.

This clonotype was detected only a few times. V and J are TRBV7-9 and TRBJ1-6; D possibly corresponds to TRBD1 (6 bases). The V end lost 5 bases, the J end lost 6 bases, and 17 bases lay between the germline ends. The CDR3 runs 16 residues. Germline V CDR1 and CDR2: SEHNR, FQNEAQ (reference sequence). In nucleotides, the CDR3 is TGTGCCAGCAGCACAGGGCCCTTAGGACTTAATTCACCCCTCCACTTT. Protein sequence: CASSTGPLGLNSPLHF.

The V and J genes are TRBV6-6 and TRBJ2-7; D is ambiguous. V was trimmed by 2 bases and J by 0 bases, leaving 8 bases between them. The CDR3 sequence is 14 residues long. Germline V lookup: CDR1 MNHNY, CDR2 SVGAGI (reference sequence). The CDR3 reads CASSYDTSSYEQYF. For the CDR3, the DNA is TGTGCCAGCAGTTACGACACCAGCTCCTACGAGCAGTACTTC.

This clonotype was seen a handful of times. This rearrangement joins TRBV29-1 to TRBJ1-5; D is unclear. This CDR3 is built from 13 residues. V was pared by 6 bases and J by 4 bases, with 13 bases between. Germline values: CDR1 SQVTM, CDR2 ANQGSEA. CDR3 loop: CSVLPGGNQPQHF. CDR3 coding DNA: TGCAGCGTCCTCCCGGGAGGAAATCAGCCCCAGCATTTT.

The chain carries TRBV12-3 or TRBV12-4 and TRBJ1-5; no clear D. Trimming left V 3 bases short and J 0 bases short, with 6 bases between. The CDR3 is 14 amino acids. CDR3 sequence (DNA): TGTGCCAGCAGTTTGAGGATTAGCAATCAGCCCCAGCATTTT. Its translation: CASSLRISNQPQHF.

The chain combines TRBV12-3 or TRBV12-4 with TRBJ1-5; maybe TRBD1 (6 bases). This CDR3 region has 14 residues. The V end was cut by 3 bases, the J end by 7 bases, with 13 bases between. The CDR3 sequence: CASSFEQGVQPQHF. CDR3 nucleotides: TGTGCCAGCAGTTTCGAACAGGGCGTCCAGCCCCAGCATTTT.

The rearrangement links TRBV20-1 to TRBJ1-4; D possibly corresponds to TRBD1 (6 bases). The CDR3 contains 17 residues. V lost 1 base and J 3 bases, leaving 18 bases between the germline ends. Germline V gene lookup returns CDR1 DFQATT and CDR2 SNEGSKA (reference sequence). The CDR3 nucleotides read TGCAGTGCTAGAGGGAGCGGGGGGCACACATCTAATGAAAAACTGTTTTTT. It yields the protein CSARGSGGHTSNEKLFF.

The chain uses TRBV5-1 and TRBJ2-7; perhaps TRBD1 as D (6 bases). This CDR3 spans 14 amino acids. Germline values: CDR1 SGHRS, CDR2 YFSETQ. V was cut by 0 bases and J by 3 bases, with 10 bases left in between. The chain's CDR3 is CASSLAGVNYEQYF. In nucleotides, the CDR3 is TGCGCCAGCAGCTTGGCAGGGGTAAACTACGAGCAGTACTTC. Looking up the rest from reference TRBV5-1 and TRBJ2-7 gives the full variable domain: KAGVTQTPRYLIKTRGQQVTLSCSPISGHRSVSWYQQTPGQGLQFLFEYFSETQRNKGNFPGRFSGRQFSNSRSEMNVSTLELGDSALYLCASSLAGVNYEQYFGPGTRLTVT.